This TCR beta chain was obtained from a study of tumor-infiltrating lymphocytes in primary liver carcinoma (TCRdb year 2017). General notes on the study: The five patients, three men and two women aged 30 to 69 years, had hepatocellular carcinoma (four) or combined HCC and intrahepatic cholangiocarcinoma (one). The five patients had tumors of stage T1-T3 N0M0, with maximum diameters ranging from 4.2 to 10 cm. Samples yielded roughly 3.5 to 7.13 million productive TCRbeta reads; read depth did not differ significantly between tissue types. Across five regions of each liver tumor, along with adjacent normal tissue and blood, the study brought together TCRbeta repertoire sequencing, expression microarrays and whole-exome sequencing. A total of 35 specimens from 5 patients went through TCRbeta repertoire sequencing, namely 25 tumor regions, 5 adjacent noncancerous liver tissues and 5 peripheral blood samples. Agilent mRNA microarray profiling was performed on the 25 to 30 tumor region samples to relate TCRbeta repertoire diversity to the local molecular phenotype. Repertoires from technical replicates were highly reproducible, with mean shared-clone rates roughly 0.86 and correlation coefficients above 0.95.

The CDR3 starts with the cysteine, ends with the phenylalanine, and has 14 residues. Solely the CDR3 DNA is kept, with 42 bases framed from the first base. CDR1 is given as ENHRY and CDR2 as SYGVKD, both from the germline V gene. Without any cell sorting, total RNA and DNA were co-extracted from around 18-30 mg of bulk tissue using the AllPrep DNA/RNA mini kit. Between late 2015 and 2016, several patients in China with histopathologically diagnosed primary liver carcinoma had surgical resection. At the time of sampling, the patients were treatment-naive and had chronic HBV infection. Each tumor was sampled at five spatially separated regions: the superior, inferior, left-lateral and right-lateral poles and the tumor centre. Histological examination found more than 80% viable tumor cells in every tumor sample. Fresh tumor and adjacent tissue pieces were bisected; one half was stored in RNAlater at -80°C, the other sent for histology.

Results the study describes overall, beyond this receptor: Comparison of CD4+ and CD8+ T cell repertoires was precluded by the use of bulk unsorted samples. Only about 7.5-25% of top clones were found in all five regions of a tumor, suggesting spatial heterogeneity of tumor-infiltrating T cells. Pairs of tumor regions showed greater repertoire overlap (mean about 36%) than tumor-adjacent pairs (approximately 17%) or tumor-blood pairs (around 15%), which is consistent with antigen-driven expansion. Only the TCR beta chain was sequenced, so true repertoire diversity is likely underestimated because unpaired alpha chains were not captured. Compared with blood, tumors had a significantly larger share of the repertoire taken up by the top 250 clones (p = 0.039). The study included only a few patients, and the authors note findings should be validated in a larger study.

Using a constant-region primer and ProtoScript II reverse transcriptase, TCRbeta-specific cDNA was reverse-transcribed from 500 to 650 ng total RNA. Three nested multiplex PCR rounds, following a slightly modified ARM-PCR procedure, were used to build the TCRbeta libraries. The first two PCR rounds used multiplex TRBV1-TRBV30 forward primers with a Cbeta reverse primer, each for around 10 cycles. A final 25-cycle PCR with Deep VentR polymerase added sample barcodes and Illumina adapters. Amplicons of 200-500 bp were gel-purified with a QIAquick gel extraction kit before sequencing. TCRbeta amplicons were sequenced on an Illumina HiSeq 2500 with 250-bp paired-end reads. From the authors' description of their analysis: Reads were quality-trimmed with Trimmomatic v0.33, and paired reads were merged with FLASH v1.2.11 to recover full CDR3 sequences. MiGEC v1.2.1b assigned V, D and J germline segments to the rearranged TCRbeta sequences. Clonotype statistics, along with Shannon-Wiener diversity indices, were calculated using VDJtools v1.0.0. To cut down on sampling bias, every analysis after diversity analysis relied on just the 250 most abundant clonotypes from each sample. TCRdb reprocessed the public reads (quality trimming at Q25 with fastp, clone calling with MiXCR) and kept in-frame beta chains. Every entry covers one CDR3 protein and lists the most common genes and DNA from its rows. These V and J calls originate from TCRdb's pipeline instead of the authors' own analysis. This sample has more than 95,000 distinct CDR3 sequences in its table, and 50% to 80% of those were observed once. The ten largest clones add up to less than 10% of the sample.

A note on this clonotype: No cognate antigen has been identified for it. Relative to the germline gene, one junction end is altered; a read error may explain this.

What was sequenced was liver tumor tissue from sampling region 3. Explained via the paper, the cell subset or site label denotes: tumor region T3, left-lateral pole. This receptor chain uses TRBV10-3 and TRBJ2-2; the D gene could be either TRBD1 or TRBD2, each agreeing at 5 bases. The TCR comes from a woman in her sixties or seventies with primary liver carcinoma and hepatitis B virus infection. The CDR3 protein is CATRGLVDTGELLF. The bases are TGTGCCACTCGGGGCCTGGTGGACACCGGGGAGCTGCTTTTT.